A selection of T cell receptor beta chains follows, all from one sample in a study of cytomegalovirus exposure and HLA in healthy donors. Assay used: immunoSEQ multiplex PCR; TCRdb lists only in-frame clones, some missing. The table lists approximately 300,000 clones, over 70% of them singletons. Sequences were obtained from PBMCs. These receptors came from a girl aged 2 to 9 in good health and CMV-seronegative. Both conserved end residues are part of each CDR3. A D gene is named only where the DNA matches it firmly. Only part of the rows carry a size: once, few, many, or a class if the clone is expanded.

CDR3 protein	CDR3 DNA	clone size	V gene	D gene	J gene
CASRLLGRRGVGYEQYF	TGTGCCAGCCGTTTACTAGGCCGGCGGGGGGTAGGGTACGAGCAGTACTTC	.	TRBV28	TRBD2	TRBJ2-7
CASSQPKDRGNTIYF	TGCGCCAGCAGCCAACCGAAGGACAGGGGAAACACCATATATTTT	.	TRBV4-1	TRBD1	TRBJ1-3
CSVEMGLAGVLYEQYF	TGCAGCGTTGAAATGGGACTAGCGGGAGTCTTGTACGAGCAGTACTTC	once	TRBV29-1	TRBD2	TRBJ2-7
CASSTGVLAGNTIYF	TGTGCCAGTAGTACCGGGGTCCTAGCTGGAAACACCATATATTTT	.	TRBV19	.	TRBJ1-3
CASSLKAGPRVLAKNIQYF	TGTGCCAGCAGTTTAAAAGCGGGACCGAGGGTCCTAGCCAAAAACATTCAGTACTTC	once	TRBV27	TRBD2	TRBJ2-4
CASSQVVQRAYEQYF	TGCGCCAGCAGCCAAGTAGTACAGCGGGCCTACGAGCAGTACTTC	.	TRBV4-1	.	TRBJ2-7
CASRETGFGTGELFF	TGTGCCAGCAGAGAGACAGGGTTCGGCACCGGGGAGCTGTTTTTT	few	TRBV6-4	TRBD1	TRBJ2-2
CASSEQGLARQPQHF	TGTGCCAGTAGTGAACAGGGGTTGGCTCGTCAGCCCCAGCATTTT	.	TRBV19	TRBD1	TRBJ1-5
CALRLFLTYNEQFF	TGTGCCCTGAGGCTGTTCCTGACCTACAATGAGCAGTTCTTC	.	TRBV6-1	.	TRBJ2-1
CASSLSIWAPDGYTF	TGTGCCAGCAGTTTAAGTATATGGGCTCCTGACGGCTACACCTTC	.	TRBV28	.	TRBJ1-2
CASSGRGNQNNEQFF	TGTGCCAGCAGTGGTCGGGGGAACCAAAACAATGAGCAGTTCTTC	.	TRBV7-2	.	TRBJ2-1
CASRTPEGELFF	TGTGCCAGCAGAACTCCCGAGGGGGAGCTGTTTTTT	.	TRBV7-9	.	TRBJ2-2
CASRTPGQGWQPQHF	TGTGCCAGTCGAACGCCGGGACAGGGTTGGCAGCCCCAGCATTTT	.	TRBV19	TRBD1	TRBJ1-5
CASSLGGRHNEQFF	TGTGCCAGCAGCTTGGGCGGGAGACACAATGAGCAGTTCTTC	.	TRBV5-4	TRBD2	TRBJ2-1
CASSLGQFYEQYF	TGTGCCAGCAGCCTTGGACAGTTCTACGAGCAGTACTTC	.	TRBV2	.	TRBJ2-7
CASSLGYGGGNYGYTF	TGTGCCAGCAGCTTGGGGTACGGGGGAGGAAACTATGGCTACACCTTC	once	TRBV5-4	.	TRBJ1-2
CASGSRREKLFF	TGTGCCAGCGGGTCAAGGAGGGAAAAACTGTTTTTT	.	TRBV28	.	TRBJ1-4
CASSLDGDHEQFF	TGTGCCAGCAGCTTAGACGGGGATCATGAGCAGTTCTTC	.	TRBV11-2	.	TRBJ2-1
CAWSAGVNYGYTF	TGTGCCTGGAGTGCCGGGGTGAACTATGGCTACACCTTC	.	TRBV30	.	TRBJ1-2
CASSFGTSVYEQYF	TGTGCCAGCAGTTTCGGGACTAGTGTCTACGAGCAGTACTTC	once	TRBV28	TRBD2	TRBJ2-7
CSGVMNTEAFF	TGCAGCGGAGTGATGAACACTGAAGCTTTCTTT	once	TRBV29-1	.	TRBJ1-1